One sample yielded the 27 T cell receptor beta chains listed below, sequenced in a study of untreated major depressive disorder. TCRdb's table, derived via immunoSEQ multiplex PCR, lists solely in-frame clones and lacks some. The sample holds 20,000 to 25,000 clones, roughly 91% seen once. Sequencing was performed on CD4+ T cells from PBMCs. The receptor source for this set is a woman aged 40 to 49 in good health.

This chain uses TRBV14 with TRBJ2-1, with 15 bases matching TRBD2. CDR3 size: 18 residues. Germline V lookup: CDR1 SGHDN, CDR2 FVKESK. Losses at the gene ends were 5 bases for V and 9 bases for J; bases not matched to a gene: 14. The CDR3 DNA reads TGTGCCAGCAGCGACGGACTAGCGGGAGGGAGAGGGGTTGTTGAGCAGTTCTTC. As protein: CASSDGLAGGRGVVEQFF.

V gene TRBV6-6 combines with J gene TRBJ1-1; a possible D gene is TRBD1 (5 bases). V lost 5 bases to trimming and J lost 1 base, with 14 bases between them. CDR3 length: 15 amino acids. Per germline, CDR1 MNHNY and CDR2 SVGAGI (reference sequence). The CDR3 nucleotides are TGTGCCAGCAGTAACCAGGGATCTACGAACACTGAAGCTTTCTTT. It is translated as CASSNQGSTNTEAFF.

The chain combines TRBV10-3 with TRBJ1-2; 8 nucleotides align to TRBD1. This CDR3 is 12 amino acids long. The germline V gene has CDR1 ENHRY and CDR2 SYGVKD. DNA of the CDR3: TGTGCTTCCGGGACAGGAGACTATGGCTACACCTTC. Translation gives CASGTGDYGYTF.

The chain carries TRBV18 and TRBJ2-2, with TRBD1 identical over 8 bases. Trimming removed 5 bases from V and 3 bases from J; junction bases left unmatched: 8. The CDR3 is 16 amino acids. CDR1 is KGHSH and CDR2 is LQKENI in the germline V gene. CDR3 protein: CASSKRTGFDTGELFF. The CDR3 DNA reads TGTGCCAGCTCAAAAAGGACAGGGTTCGACACCGGGGAGCTGTTTTTT.

The chain uses TRBV6-1 and TRBJ2-7; D is unclear. The V end was cut by 8 bases, the J end by 9 bases, with 20 bases between. This CDR3 spans 13 amino acids. CDR1 is MNHNS, CDR2 SASEGT, per germline. The CDR3 nucleotides are TGTGCCAGCGGCTACCGGGCTCAGGATCCGCAGTACGTC. This codes for CASGYRAQDPQYV.

The rearrangement joins TRBV2 to TRBJ1-2; 8 bases agree with TRBD1. Germline assignment: CDR1 SNHLY and CDR2 FYNNEI. This CDR3 spans 13 amino acids. With V trimmed by 6 bases and J by 4 bases, 4 bases remained unmatched. As DNA, the CDR3 is TGTGCCAGCAGCGCAGGGGGCGGCTATGGCTACACCTTC. Its protein is CASSAGGGYGYTF.

The chain combines TRBV10-3 with TRBJ2-7, with TRBD1 matching over 9 bases. The CDR3 loop spans 16 amino acids. Germline V lookup: CDR1 ENHRY, CDR2 SYGVKD. The V gene end was trimmed by 5 bases and the J gene end by 5 bases; junction bases not matched to a gene: 13. The CDR3 region has the DNA TGTGCCATCAGTCCTCATACACCCGGGACAGGGAACGAGCAGTACGTC. As protein: CAISPHTPGTGNEQYV.

The V and J genes are TRBV6-1 and TRBJ1-1, with 7 positions matching TRBD1. CDR1 is MNHNS, CDR2 SASEGT, per germline. The J segment lost 2 bases and the V segment lost 9 bases, leaving 12 bases of the junction unmatched. The CDR3 runs 15 residues. The CDR3 DNA reads TGTGCCAGTGAAGGACAGGCACTGCGTAACACTGAAGCTTTCTTT. Amino acids: CASEGQALRNTEAFF.

V gene TRBV28 combines with J gene TRBJ2-6; D is unclear. CDR3 length equals 16 residues. Germline values: CDR1 MDHEN, CDR2 SYDVKM. Trimming left V 8 bases short and J 0 bases short, with 14 bases between. Written as DNA, the CDR3 is TGTGCCAGCGGAAGGGATCTACACTCTGGGGCCAACGTCCTGACTTTC. Translated, it gives CASGRDLHSGANVLTF.

The chain uses TRBV4-1 and TRBJ2-2; 8 bases fit TRBD1. Germline V lookup: CDR1 MGHRA, CDR2 YSYEKL. The CDR3 loop spans 15 amino acids. V lost 3 bases to trimming and J lost 3 bases; unmatched junction nucleotides: 3. The CDR3 nucleotides read TGCGCCAGCAGCCAGACAGGGGTCGACACCGGGGAGCTGTTTTTT. The encoded protein is CASSQTGVDTGELFF.

The chain couples TRBV21-1 to TRBJ2-1; no check of the table's D call, TRBD1, against the DNA was made. TRBV21-1 is assigned pseudogene status. This CDR3 comprises 16 residues. The CDR3 bases are TGTGCCAGCAGCAAAGCGAGGACAGGGGGCTTGGATGAGCAGTTCTTC. Encoded protein: CASSKARTGGLDEQFF.

The chain joins TRBV28 to TRBJ2-7; no clear D. The CDR3 loop spans 14 amino acids. The germline V and J ends were trimmed by 2 bases and 3 bases, with 11 bases remaining between them. Germline loops: CDR1 MDHEN, CDR2 SYDVKM. The chain's CDR3 is CASSLRAAVYEQYF. The CDR3 DNA follows: TGTGCCAGCAGTTTAAGGGCCGCCGTCTACGAGCAGTACTTC.

The gene calls are TRBV6-6 and TRBJ1-3; unclear D gene. V dropped 6 bases and J dropped 2 bases, with 11 bases sitting between them. Germline loops: CDR1 MNHNY, CDR2 SVGAGI (reference sequence). This CDR3 spans 14 amino acids. The CDR3 loop is CASRTDTTGNTIYF. The CDR3 DNA follows: TGTGCCAGCAGGACCGACACAACTGGAAACACCATATATTTT.

V usage is TRBV15 and J usage is TRBJ1-2; D perhaps matches TRBD1 (6 bases). The CDR3 covers 15 residues. V lost 5 bases, J lost 6 bases, and 19 bases lay in between. The germline gives CDR1 LNHNV, CDR2 YYDKDF (reference sequence). The chain's CDR3 is CATSDPSRPGDGYTF. The CDR3 region has the DNA TGTGCCACCAGCGACCCTTCCAGACCAGGGGATGGCTACACCTTC.

The rearrangement links TRBV7-3 to TRBJ2-1; tentative D call: TRBD2 (5 bases). CDR1 and CDR2 from the germline V gene are SGHTA and FQGTGA. Deletions cut 1 base from V and 2 bases from J, with 9 bases between. The CDR3 runs to 15 residues. This CDR3 is CASSLIGETYNEQFF. CDR3 coding DNA: TGTGCCAGCAGCTTAATCGGGGAAACCTACAATGAGCAGTTCTTC.

This chain links TRBV6-5 with TRBJ2-5; D remains unclear. V shed 6 bases and J shed 0 bases, with 14 bases lying between them. This CDR3 is 15 amino acids long. Germline V gene sequence: CDR1 MNHEY, CDR2 SVGAGI. The CDR3 DNA is TGTGCCAGCAGCCTCCTAGGGTCGTACCAAGAGACCCAGTACTTC. It specifies CASSLLGSYQETQYF.

This rearrangement joins TRBV2 to TRBJ2-3; 8 bases are shared with TRBD2. J lost 3 bases, V lost 6 bases, and 11 bases had no gene match. The CDR3 consists of 16 residues. Germline V gives CDR1 SNHLY, CDR2 FYNNEI. The CDR3 loop reads CASSFLLAETTDTQYF. In nucleotides, the CDR3 is TGTGCCAGCAGCTTTTTACTAGCGGAGACTACAGATACGCAGTATTTT.

The chain uses TRBV6-6 and TRBJ2-7; 7 bases are shared with TRBD1. J gave up 5 bases and V 8 bases, and 6 bases lay outside the gene matches. This CDR3 comprises 12 residues. Looked up from germline, CDR1 is MNHNY and CDR2 is SVGAGI (reference sequence). CDR3 nucleotide sequence: TGTGCCAGCCGATCAACAGGGGACGAGCAGTACTTC. Protein sequence: CASRSTGDEQYF.

The rearrangement links TRBV7-8 to TRBJ2-2; D remains unclear. Trimming cost V 4 bases and J 3 bases, with 15 bases left between them. The length of the CDR3 is 16 residues. In germline, CDR1 is SGHVS, CDR2 FQNEAQ. CDR3 DNA sequence: TGTGCCAGCAGCTCCCGGATGGGTTACGACACCGGGGAGCTGTTTTTT. Translating gives CASSSRMGYDTGELFF.

This chain joins TRBV18 and TRBJ1-1; maybe TRBD1 (5 bases). V was shortened by 0 bases and J by 0 bases, with 11 bases between the two germline ends. This CDR3 spans 16 amino acids. Per germline, CDR1 KGHSH and CDR2 LQKENI. The CDR3 bases are TGTGCCAGCTCACCACCGATGGGGCGCATGAACACTGAAGCTTTCTTT. Translating it yields CASSPPMGRMNTEAFF.

This sequence joins TRBV6-5 and TRBJ1-2; TRBD1 is a possible D gene (6 bases). Looked up from germline, CDR1 is MNHEY and CDR2 is SVGAGI. Trimming left V 2 bases short and J 2 bases short, with 9 bases between. CDR3 size: 14 residues. Here the CDR3 reads CASSYTDSNYGYTF. The CDR3 DNA sequence: TGTGCCAGCAGTTACACGGACAGCAACTATGGCTACACCTTC.

V is TRBV27 and J is TRBJ2-3; a weak D match, TRBD2 (5 bases). The V gene's germline CDR1 is MNHEY and CDR2 SMNVEV (reference sequence). The CDR3 is made up of 17 amino acids. Trimming removed 2 bases from V and 4 bases from J, with 19 bases in between. CDR3 in amino acids: CASSLQDWPDPADTQYF. The CDR3, as DNA: TGTGCCAGCAGTTTACAGGACTGGCCGGATCCCGCAGATACGCAGTATTTT.

The chain uses TRBV7-9 and TRBJ2-5; a possible D gene is TRBD2 (6 bases). The CDR3 length is 14 residues. V shed 2 bases and J shed 0 bases, with 7 bases lying between them. CDR1 is SEHNR and CDR2 is FQNEAQ in the germline V gene (reference sequence). For the CDR3, the DNA is TGTGCCAGCAGCTTAACTAGCCACCAAGAGACCCAGTACTTC. Translated, it gives CASSLTSHQETQYF.

This sequence joins TRBV11-2 and TRBJ2-7; 11 nucleotides line up with TRBD2. With 5 bases clipped from V and 3 bases from J, the junction kept 6 bases outside the gene matches. The V gene's germline CDR1 is SGHAT and CDR2 FQNNGV. CDR3 size: 15 residues. The DNA for the CDR3 is TGTGCCAGCAGCCCCCCGGGACTAGCGGACTACGAGCAGTACTTC. This translates into CASSPPGLADYEQYF.

V gene TRBV27 combines with J gene TRBJ2-1; TRBD2 agrees at 9 bases. Germline V gene data show CDR1 as MNHEY and CDR2 as SMNVEV (reference sequence). The CDR3 has 15 residues. J was trimmed by 10 bases and V by 5 bases; bases with no gene match: 12. The CDR3 region is CASSTVAGGKGEQFF. CDR3 DNA sequence: TGTGCCAGCAGTACCGTGGCGGGAGGGAAGGGGGAGCAGTTCTTC.

This chain uses TRBV9 with TRBJ2-1; 14 nucleotides match TRBD2. V was pared by 4 bases and J by 5 bases, with 8 bases of the junction left unmatched. From germline, CDR1 is SGDLS and CDR2 YYNGEE. This CDR3 spans 17 amino acids. In nucleotides, the CDR3 is TGTGCCAGCAGCCGAAGTCCGGGACTAGCGGGGGACAATGAGCAGTTCTTC. Translation gives CASSRSPGLAGDNEQFF.

This sequence joins TRBV29-1 and TRBJ2-4, with 8 bases lining up with TRBD2. CDR1 and CDR2 (germline): SQVTM, ANQGSEA. The length of the CDR3 is 12 residues. The V gene end was trimmed by 6 bases and the J gene end by 7 bases; junction bases not matched to a gene: 5. In nucleotides, the CDR3 is TGCAGCGTGTATAGCGGGATGAACATTCAGTACTTC. Protein product: CSVYSGMNIQYF.